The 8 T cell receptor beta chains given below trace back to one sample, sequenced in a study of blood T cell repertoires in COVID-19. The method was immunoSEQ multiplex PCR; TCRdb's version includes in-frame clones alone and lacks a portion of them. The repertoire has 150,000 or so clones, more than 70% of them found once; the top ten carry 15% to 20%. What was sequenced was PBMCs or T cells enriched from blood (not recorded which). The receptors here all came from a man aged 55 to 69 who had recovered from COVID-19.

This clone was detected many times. The CDR3 sequence: CASSRAGGTRYEQYF. DNA for the CDR3: TGTGCCAGCAGTCGGGCGGGAGGGACTCGCTACGAGCAGTACTTC. This rearrangement joins TRBV27 to TRBJ2-7; TRBD2 agrees at 9 bases. The CDR3 loop spans 15 amino acids. The V gene's germline CDR1 is MNHEY and CDR2 SMNVEV (reference sequence). Trimming removed 5 bases from V and 3 bases from J; junction bases left unmatched: 8.

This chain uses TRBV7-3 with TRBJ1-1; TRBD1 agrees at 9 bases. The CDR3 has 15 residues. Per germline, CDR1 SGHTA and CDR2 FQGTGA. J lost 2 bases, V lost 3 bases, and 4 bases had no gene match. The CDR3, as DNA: TGTGCCAGCAGCTTGCGACAGGGGGTCAACACTGAAGCTTTCTTT. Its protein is CASSLRQGVNTEAFF. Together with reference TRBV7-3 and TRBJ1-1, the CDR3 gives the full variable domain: GAGVSQTPSNKVTEKGKYVELRCDPISGHTALYWYRQSLGQGPEFLIYFQGTGAADDSGLPNDRFFAVRPEGSVSTLKIQRTERGDSAVYLCASSLRQGVNTEAFFGQGTRLTVV.

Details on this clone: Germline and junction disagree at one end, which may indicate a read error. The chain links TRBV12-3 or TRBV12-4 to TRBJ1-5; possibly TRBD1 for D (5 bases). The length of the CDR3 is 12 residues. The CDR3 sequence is CASSRDRGRMYF. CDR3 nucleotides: TGTGCCAGCAGTAGAGATAGGGGTAGGATGTATTTT.

The CDR3 loop reads CASLGTGPLTHSSGANVLTF. The CDR3 DNA is TGTGCCAGCCTTGGGACAGGGCCCTTAACCCACTCCTCTGGGGCCAACGTCCTGACTTTC. The V call is TRBV27, the J call TRBJ2-6, with 9 nucleotides matching TRBD1. CDR3 length: 20 amino acids. CDR1 is MNHEY and CDR2 is SMNVEV in the germline V gene (reference sequence). The ends lost 8 bases at V and 0 bases at J; junction bases unmatched: 17.

The CDR3 DNA is TGCGCCAGCAGCCCAAGGGGGAACACTGAAGCTTTCTTT. This sequence encodes CASSPRGNTEAFF. V and J are TRBV10-2 and TRBJ1-1; tentatively, D is TRBD1 (5 bases). Deletions cut 6 bases from V and 1 base from J, with 9 bases between. The CDR3 has 13 residues. CDR1 and CDR2 from the germline V gene are WSHSY and SAAADI.

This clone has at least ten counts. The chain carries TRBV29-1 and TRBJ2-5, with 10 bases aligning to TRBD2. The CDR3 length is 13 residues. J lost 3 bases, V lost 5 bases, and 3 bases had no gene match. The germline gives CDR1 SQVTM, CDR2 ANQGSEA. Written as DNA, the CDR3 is TGCAGCGTTCAAACTAGCGGGGAAGAGACCCAGTACTTC. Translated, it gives CSVQTSGEETQYF.

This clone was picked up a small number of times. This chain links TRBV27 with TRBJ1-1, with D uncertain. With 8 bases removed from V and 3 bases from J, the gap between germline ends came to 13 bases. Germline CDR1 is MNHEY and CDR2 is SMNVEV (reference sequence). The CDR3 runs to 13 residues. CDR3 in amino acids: CASRHAWDTEAFF. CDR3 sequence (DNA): TGTGCCAGCCGACATGCTTGGGACACTGAAGCTTTCTTT.

Here the CDR3 reads CASSGGQGKGAGELFF. The CDR3 DNA reads as TGTGCCAGCAGCGGGGGACAGGGAAAGGGGGCCGGGGAGCTGTTTTTT. The genes are TRBV5-4 and TRBJ2-2; TRBD1 matches 9 bases. Germline assignment: CDR1 SGHNT and CDR2 YYREEE (reference sequence). Trimming removed 4 bases from V and 6 bases from J; junction bases left unmatched: 10. The CDR3 extends over 16 amino acids.